This TCR beta chain appears in the sequencing data of a study of blood T cell repertoires in COVID-19 (dated by TCRdb to the early 2020s). At the level of the whole study: Samples from collaborators originated in the United States, Italy and Spain and spanned both the acute and convalescent phases of COVID-19. The material from the prospective study consisted of cDNA or gDNA derived from T cells, B-cell-depleted T cells, or PBMCs. Subjects who had been exposed to COVID-19, were actively infected with it, or had recovered from it provided the deeply sampled blood TCRbeta repertoires that made up the dataset. The repertoires were released in a freely available public database meant as a resource for research on the immune response to SARS-CoV-2. The samples were drawn from the first 160 participants of the ongoing ImmuneRACE study and from some 1,300 subjects provided by 6 global collaborators. A de-identified subject ID, COVID-19 status, age in years and sex were almost always included in the sample metadata. Where available, HLA class I and class II types were taken from metadata supplied by the sample provider and were not determined by assay-based typing.

Each collaborating institution followed its own protocols to collect whole blood in K2EDTA tubes. For TCRbeta analysis, collaborators shipped samples in one of three forms: frozen whole blood, isolated PBMCs, or DNA extracted from either of those sample types. A word on this clone: It lacks a known antigen. No much larger clone exists at a distance of one base, and base qualities are not known.

CDR1 SGHTA and CDR2 FQGNSA were looked up in the germline V gene. From its cysteine to its phenylalanine, the CDR3 spans 13 amino acids. The sequence is cut down to CDR3 DNA, 39 bases in frame from base 1. V was cut back by 6 bases and J by 6 bases, leaving a gap of 14 bases between them. Overall study outcomes, separate from this receptor: The quantity of clinical and demographic metadata differed by source and by participant and was supplied without curation.

TCRbeta CDR3 regions were amplified from genomic DNA by means of the immunoSEQ Assay, a bias-controlled multiplex PCR. In the paper's pipeline: The number of nucleated cells in each sample was estimated by amplification of reference gene primers within the assay. To quantify the absolute abundance of each unique TCRbeta CDR3 rearrangement, sequence reads were collapsed and filtered. For each sample, productive Simpson clonality was calculated as the square root of Simpson's diversity index over productive rearrangements. Entries here come from immuneACCESS through TCRdb and include only in-frame sequences with V and J called. Some clones fail to appear in such tables; in the studies checked, an unresolved V gene covers under half of the shortfall, and the cause of the remainder is unknown. D and trimming were read from the DNA, whereas the V and J calls and clone size are those reported in that table. The sample table records over 60,000 clones; about 81% of these occur just once. Jointly, the top ten make up around 20% of the sample.

Sample: peripheral blood. The chain is encoded by TRBV7-2 joined to TRBJ1-1; no D gene is confidently identified. This clonotype was sampled from a human donor in a cohort sampled during active COVID-19. CDR3 reads: CASSSNWAAEAFF. The DNA sequence is as follows: TGTGCCAGCAGTTCTAACTGGGCAGCTGAAGCTTTCTTT.